The 30 T cell receptor beta chains below all came from one sample that was sequenced in a study of vaccination and CD4 T cells after COVID-19. The treatment was: roughly ten-day PBMC culture with coronavirus spike peptide pools or control peptides (ViraFEST assay). These receptors have no known antigen. The study sequenced cultured CD4+ T cell DNA using the Oncomine TCR Beta short-read assay. TCRdb itself ran the PCR reads through MiXCR, one entry per CDR3 protein. This table holds 9,500 to 15,000 distinct CDR3 sequences, under 65% found once. The sequencing used cultured CD4+ T cells from blood, collected after SARS-CoV-2 vaccination. These receptors all come from a human donor with COVID-19.

This chain uses TRBV11-3 with TRBJ2-5; a possible D gene is TRBD2 (6 bases). CDR3 size: 15 residues. V dropped 1 base and J dropped 1 base, with 10 bases sitting between them. Germline V gene lookup returns CDR1 SGHNT and CDR2 YENEEA. CDR3 residues: CASSLVLAGQETQYF. The DNA of the CDR3 is TGTGCCAGCAGCTTAGTACTAGCAGGCCAAGAGACCCAGTACTTC.

J is TRBJ2-1 and V is TRBV7-2; 11 nucleotides line up with TRBD2. This CDR3 has 16 residues. CDR1 SGHTA and CDR2 FQGNSA come from the germline V gene. V lost 5 bases to trimming and J lost 3 bases; unmatched junction nucleotides: 6. The CDR3, as DNA: TGTGCCAGCAGCCCGGCCGGGACTAGCGGCTACAATGAGCAGTTCTTC. It translates to CASSPAGTSGYNEQFF.

This clonotype was seen a single time. The J gene is TRBJ1-4, the V gene TRBV28; D possibly corresponds to TRBD1 (5 bases). CDR1 and CDR2 (germline): MDHEN, SYDVKM. V was trimmed by 3 bases and J by 8 bases, leaving 16 bases between them. CDR3 length: 15 residues. Here the CDR3 reads CASSFRGPGGEKLFF. CDR3 nucleotides: TGTGCCAGCAGTTTTAGGGGCCCCGGGGGGGAAAAACTGTTTTTT.

The CDR3 sequence: CASTLGQLPFF. The DNA for the CDR3 is TGTGCCAGCACTTTGGGGCAATTGCCTTTCTTT. The chain employs TRBV6-1 and TRBJ1-1; weak D call: TRBD1 (5 bases). Germline loops: CDR1 MNHNS, CDR2 SASEGT. V lost 7 bases to trimming and J lost 12 bases, with 15 bases between them. This CDR3 comprises 11 residues.

The chain links TRBV6-2 or TRBV6-3 to TRBJ2-7; either TRBD1 or TRBD2 may supply D (5 bases each). V shed 0 bases and J shed 0 bases, with 6 bases lying between them. The length of the CDR3 is 14 residues. Germline V gives CDR1 MNHEY, CDR2 SVGEGT. CDR3 sequence: CASSYSGTSYEQYF. CDR3 coding DNA: TGTGCCAGCAGTTACTCTGGGACCTCCTACGAGCAGTACTTC.

The chain recombines TRBV6-4 with TRBJ1-6, with D unclear. This CDR3 is 16 amino acids long. Germline V gives CDR1 MRHNA, CDR2 SNTAGT. The V end was cut by 4 bases, the J end by 5 bases, with 15 bases between. The CDR3 nucleotides read TGTGCCAGCAGTGTCCCCAGTAGGGCGAATAATTCACCCCTCCACTTT. This encodes CASSVPSRANNSPLHF.

The chain carries TRBV7-3 and TRBJ1-2; maybe TRBD1 (5 bases). The CDR3 totals 15 residues. The V gene lost 5 bases and the J gene lost 2 bases, with 15 bases spanning the gap. Germline V gene data show CDR1 as SGHTA and CDR2 as FQGTGA. CDR3 sequence: CASSRFSGRNYGYTF. The CDR3 DNA follows: TGTGCCAGCAGCCGCTTCTCAGGGCGCAACTATGGCTACACCTTC. Supplemented by reference TRBV7-3 and TRBJ1-2, the full variable domain reads GAGVSQTPSNKVTEKGKYVELRCDPISGHTALYWYRQSLGQGPEFLIYFQGTGAADDSGLPNDRFFAVRPEGSVSTLKIQRTERGDSAVYLCASSRFSGRNYGYTFGSGTRLTVV.

This chain links TRBV10-3 with TRBJ1-3; no reliable D call. Deletions cut 3 bases from V and 1 base from J, with 7 bases between. The CDR3 runs 14 residues. Germline lookup yields CDR1 ENHRY and CDR2 SYGVKD. The chain's CDR3 is CAISEVGSGNTIYF. CDR3 in DNA: TGTGCCATCAGTGAAGTTGGATCTGGAAACACCATATATTTT.

The chain has TRBV20-1 and TRBJ1-5, with unresolved D. Trimming stripped 1 base from V and 1 base from J, with 5 bases between. CDR3 length: 13 amino acids. Per germline, CDR1 DFQATT and CDR2 SNEGSKA (reference sequence). CDR3 amino acids: CSARAPSNQPQHF. CDR3 DNA: TGCAGTGCTAGAGCCCCAAGCAATCAGCCCCAGCATTTT.

The sample holds a few counts of this clonotype. This rearrangement joins TRBV7-2 to TRBJ1-1; TRBD1 might be the D (5 bases). V gave up 7 bases and J gave up 2 bases, with 17 bases separating them. This CDR3 comprises 15 residues. Germline V gene lookup returns CDR1 SGHTA and CDR2 FQGNSA. DNA for the CDR3: TGTGCCAGCACCCCCGGTGGGACCATCAACACTGAAGCTTTCTTT. As protein: CASTPGGTINTEAFF.

The chain combines TRBV12-3 or TRBV12-4 with TRBJ2-7; TRBD1 aligns across 9 bases. The V gene end was trimmed by 5 bases and the J gene end by 8 bases; junction bases not matched to a gene: 10. The CDR3 spans 14 residues. The CDR3 bases are TGTGCCAGCAGTGCCTCCGGGACAGGGAGAAAGCAGTACTTC. Translating gives CASSASGTGRKQYF.

This chain links TRBV6-5 with TRBJ1-5; a possible D gene is TRBD1 (6 bases). The CDR3 totals 14 residues. Germline assignment: CDR1 MNHEY and CDR2 SVGAGI. Trimming stripped 4 bases from V and 6 bases from J, with 13 bases between. The CDR3 DNA reads TGTGCCAGCAGTTTCGGAGCAGGGGTTCAGCCCCAGCATTTT. Translated: CASSFGAGVQPQHF.

This chain joins TRBV5-4 and TRBJ1-1, with unresolved D. V lost 4 bases, J lost 4 bases, and 17 bases lay in between. Looked up from germline, CDR1 is SGHNT and CDR2 is YYREEE (reference sequence). This CDR3 has 15 amino acids. CDR3 in DNA: TGTGCCAGCAGCCCTCAGACCCCGAGCTCCACTGAAGCTTTCTTT. Protein sequence: CASSPQTPSSTEAFF.

V usage is TRBV19 and J usage is TRBJ2-3; D is perhaps TRBD1 or TRBD2 (6 bases each). Trimming shortened V by 5 bases and J by 4 bases, and 16 bases separated the two germline ends. This CDR3 contains 15 residues. CDR1 and CDR2 from the germline V gene are LNHDA and SQIVND (reference sequence). The DNA of the CDR3 is TGTGCCAGTAGTGTCGGACGTCGGGGGCCAGATACGCAGTATTTT. Its translation is CASSVGRRGPDTQYF.

The J gene is TRBJ1-6, the V gene TRBV7-9; D is possibly TRBD1 (5 bases). CDR1 and CDR2 from the germline V gene are SEHNR and FQNEAQ (reference sequence). V was clipped by 3 bases and J by 8 bases, with 14 bases between them. This CDR3 has 15 residues. In DNA form, the CDR3 reads TGTGCCAGCAGCTTCGGAGGCAGGGAACATTCACCCCTCCACTTT. The encoded protein is CASSFGGREHSPLHF.

This clonotype was detected only a few times. The chain employs TRBV7-8 and TRBJ2-7; D unresolved. V gave up 5 bases and J gave up 1 base, with 12 bases separating them. In germline, CDR1 is SGHVS, CDR2 FQNEAQ. The CDR3 contains 14 residues. CDR3 region: CASSHIDGSYEQYF. CDR3 nucleotides: TGTGCCAGCAGCCATATCGACGGATCCTACGAGCAGTACTTC.

The CDR3 protein is CASSQNIGGDEQFF. In DNA form, the CDR3 reads TGTGCCAGCTCCCAAAATATCGGGGGGGATGAGCAGTTCTTC. The V gene is TRBV18, the J gene TRBJ2-1, with TRBD2 matching over 8 bases. V lost 6 bases and J lost 8; bases outside the gene matches: 9. The CDR3 is made up of 14 amino acids. Germline V gene data show CDR1 as KGHSH and CDR2 as LQKENI.

The chain has TRBV4-1 and TRBJ1-6; tentatively, D is TRBD1 (5 bases). Germline values: CDR1 MGHRA, CDR2 YSYEKL. V dropped 4 bases and J dropped 9 bases, with 16 bases sitting between them. The CDR3 is 15 residues long. CDR3 sequence: CASSRTVSGASPLHF. The CDR3 coding sequence is TGCGCCAGCAGCCGGACGGTTAGTGGGGCTTCACCCCTCCACTTT.

This clonotype came up a few times. The chain couples TRBV2 to TRBJ2-5; D gene uncertain. V was shortened by 4 bases and J by 5 bases, with 11 bases between the two germline ends. The CDR3 is made up of 13 amino acids. Germline V gene sequence: CDR1 SNHLY, CDR2 FYNNEI. The CDR3 reads CASSGGLGETQYF. CDR3 coding DNA: TGTGCCAGCAGTGGGGGATTAGGTGAGACCCAGTACTTC.

This clonotype occurred a few times. The chain combines TRBV20-1 with TRBJ1-5; no clear D gene. The germline V and J ends were trimmed by 1 base and 1 base, with 11 bases remaining between them. The CDR3 covers 15 residues. Per the germline V gene, CDR1 is DFQATT and CDR2 is SNEGSKA (reference sequence). The CDR3 sequence is CSARVSAGSNQPQHF. The CDR3 DNA reads as TGCAGTGCTAGAGTATCGGCGGGGAGCAATCAGCCCCAGCATTTT.

This clonotype was seen a handful of times. The chain employs TRBV20-1 and TRBJ1-2; D is possibly TRBD1 (5 bases). The CDR3 extends over 14 amino acids. V was cut by 6 bases and J by 3 bases, with 17 bases left in between. Germline values: CDR1 DFQATT, CDR2 SNEGSKA (reference sequence). In DNA form, the CDR3 reads TGCAGTGCCAGGGCCCTGGGGGGGGACTATGGCTACACCTTC. Its translation: CSARALGGDYGYTF.

This clonotype was seen just once. The chain recombines TRBV18 with TRBJ1-5; a weak D match, TRBD1 (5 bases). Trimming removed 3 bases at V and 9 bases at J, with 9 bases between. Germline V gives CDR1 KGHSH, CDR2 LQKENI. This CDR3 spans 12 amino acids. In DNA, the CDR3 is TGTGCCAGCTCACCGGGGAGGGGGCCCCAGCATTTT. The encoded protein is CASSPGRGPQHF.

This clonotype was seen a few times. CDR3 coding DNA: TGTGCCAGTAGCCCCCCGGGACTAGATCAAGAGACCCAGTACTTC. Residues: CASSPPGLDQETQYF. This chain uses TRBV19 with TRBJ2-5; TRBD2 matches 8 bases. J lost 2 bases, V lost 6 bases, and 8 bases had no gene match. In germline, CDR1 is LNHDA, CDR2 SQIVND (reference sequence). There are 15 residues in the CDR3.

This sequence joins TRBV4-2 and TRBJ1-5, with 7 bases identical to TRBD1. CDR1 is LGHNA, CDR2 YNFKEQ, per germline. This CDR3 comprises 15 residues. After removal of 1 base from V and 7 bases from J, the junction contained 7 bases not matched to a gene. The CDR3 sequence: CASSQVSTGVQPQHF. CDR3 DNA sequence: TGTGCCAGCAGCCAAGTATCTACAGGGGTACAGCCCCAGCATTTT.

J is TRBJ1-5 and V is TRBV28; D is possibly TRBD1 (5 bases). Deletions cut 3 bases from V and 3 bases from J, with 21 bases between. Germline V gene lookup returns CDR1 MDHEN and CDR2 SYDVKM. This CDR3 has 18 residues. CDR3 protein: CASSFLLLETAYNQPQHF. The CDR3 region has the DNA TGTGCCAGCAGTTTCTTGTTACTTGAGACAGCGTACAATCAGCCCCAGCATTTT.

This chain joins TRBV5-6 and TRBJ2-5, with TRBD2 matching 9 bases. The V gene's germline CDR1 is SGHDT and CDR2 YYEEEE. V lost 4 bases and J lost 1; bases outside the gene matches: 8. This CDR3 region has 16 residues. For the CDR3, the DNA is TGTGCCAGCAGCCGGACGGGGACTAGCACCCAAGAGACCCAGTACTTC. It yields the protein CASSRTGTSTQETQYF.

V and J are TRBV7-2 and TRBJ2-1; perhaps TRBD2 as D (7 bases). Germline V gene lookup returns CDR1 SGHTA and CDR2 FQGNSA. The CDR3 covers 15 residues. The V end was cut by 5 bases, the J end by 5 bases, with 16 bases between. As DNA, the CDR3 is TGTGCCAGCAGCCGGGTGGGGGGGGGCAACAATGAGCAGTTCTTC. This gives the protein CASSRVGGGNNEQFF.

CDR3 in amino acids: CASRNRGLGYGYTF. CDR3 DNA sequence: TGTGCCAGCAGAAACAGGGGGCTAGGCTATGGCTACACCTTC. The chain employs TRBV6-1 and TRBJ1-2; 9 bases map to TRBD1. CDR1 MNHNS and CDR2 SASEGT come from the germline V gene. The CDR3 consists of 14 residues. Trimming took 6 bases from V and 4 from J; bases not matched to a gene: 6.

The chain links TRBV11-2 to TRBJ2-7; D not certain. V was cut by 5 bases and J by 4 bases, with 6 bases left in between. In germline, CDR1 is SGHAT, CDR2 FQNNGV. This CDR3 has 11 amino acids. In nucleotides, the CDR3 is TGTGCCAGCAGCATCGGTTACGAGCAGTACTTC. Encoded protein: CASSIGYEQYF.

This clonotype showed up just a few times. The genes are TRBV7-8 and TRBJ1-5, with 7 bases lining up with TRBD1. This CDR3 contains 15 residues. The germline V gene has CDR1 SGHVS and CDR2 FQNEAQ. V shed 5 bases, J shed 2 bases, and the junction held 6 bases outside the gene matches. DNA of the CDR3: TGTGCCAGCAGCAAGCGACAGGGAGGCAATCAGCCCCAGCATTTT. Its translation is CASSKRQGGNQPQHF.